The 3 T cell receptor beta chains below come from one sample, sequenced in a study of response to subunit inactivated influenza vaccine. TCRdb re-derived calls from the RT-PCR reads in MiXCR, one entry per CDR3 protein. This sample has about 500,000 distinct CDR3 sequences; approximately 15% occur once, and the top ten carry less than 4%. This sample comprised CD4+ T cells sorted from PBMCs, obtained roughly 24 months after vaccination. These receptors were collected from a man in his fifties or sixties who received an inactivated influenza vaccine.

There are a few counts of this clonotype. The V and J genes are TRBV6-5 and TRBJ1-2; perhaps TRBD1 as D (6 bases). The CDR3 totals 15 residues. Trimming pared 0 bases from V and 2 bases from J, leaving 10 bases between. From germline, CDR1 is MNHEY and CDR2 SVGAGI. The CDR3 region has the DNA TGTGCCAGCAGTTACTCGGGCAGGGGAAACTATGGCTACACCTTC. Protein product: CASSYSGRGNYGYTF.

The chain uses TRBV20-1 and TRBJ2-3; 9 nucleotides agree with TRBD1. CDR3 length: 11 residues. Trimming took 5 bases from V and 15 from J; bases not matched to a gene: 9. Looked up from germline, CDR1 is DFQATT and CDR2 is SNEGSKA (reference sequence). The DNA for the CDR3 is TGCAGTGCTCCATCCGGGACAGGGCGTTATTTT. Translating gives CSAPSGTGRYF.

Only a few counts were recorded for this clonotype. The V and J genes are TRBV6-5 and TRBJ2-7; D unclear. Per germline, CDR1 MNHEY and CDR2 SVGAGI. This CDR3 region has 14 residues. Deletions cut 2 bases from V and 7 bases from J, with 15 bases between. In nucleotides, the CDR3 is TGTGCCAGCAGTTACATCCAGCGCTCGGAGGAGCAGTACTTC. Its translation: CASSYIQRSEEQYF.